The following is a T cell receptor (beta chain) sequence with its context. The data belong to a study of blood T cell repertoires in COVID-19. Looked up from germline, CDR1 is SGHRS and CDR2 is YFSETQ. The CDR3 spans 18 residues. Trimming removed 0 bases from V and 5 bases from J; junction bases left unmatched: 13. Only in-frame clones appear in the TCRdb table, and some are missing; sequencing was by immunoSEQ multiplex PCR. The sample lists 160,000 or so clones; under 90% were seen once. V and J are TRBV5-1 and TRBJ2-5; 10 positions match TRBD1. The sequencing sample was made of PBMCs or T cells enriched from blood (not recorded which). The source of this sequence is a woman aged 45-59 years who had recovered from COVID-19. The CDR3, as DNA: TGCGCCAGCAGCTTGGCAGGGACAGGGGCCGTTCCCCGGGAGACCCAGTACTTC. Translation gives CASSLAGTGAVPRETQYF. Full variable domain (rest looked up from reference TRBV5-1 and TRBJ2-5): KAGVTQTPRYLIKTRGQQVTLSCSPISGHRSVSWYQQTPGQGLQFLFEYFSETQRNKGNFPGRFSGRQFSNSRSEMNVSTLELGDSALYLCASSLAGTGAVPRETQYFGPGTRLLVL.